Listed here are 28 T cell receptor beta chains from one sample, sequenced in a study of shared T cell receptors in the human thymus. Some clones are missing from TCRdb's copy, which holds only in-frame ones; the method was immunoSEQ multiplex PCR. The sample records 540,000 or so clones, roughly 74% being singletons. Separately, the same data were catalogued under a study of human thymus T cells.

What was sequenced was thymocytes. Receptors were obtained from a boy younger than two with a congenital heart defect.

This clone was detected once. CDR3 sequence (DNA): TGTGCCAGCAGTTTGAGACTTTCCAGGGGAAAGACTGAAGCTTTCTTT. It encodes CASSLRLSRGKTEAFF. The V and J genes are TRBV27 and TRBJ1-1; tentatively, D is TRBD1 (6 bases). V was clipped by 3 bases and J by 5 bases, with 19 bases between them. Germline lookup yields CDR1 MNHEY and CDR2 SMNVEV (reference sequence). The CDR3 is 16 residues long.

CDR3 sequence: CASSHPGVSDYGYTF. DNA for the CDR3: TGTGCCAGCAGCCACCCAGGGGTCAGCGACTATGGCTACACCTTC. The rearrangement uses TRBV4-2 and TRBJ1-2, with a weak D call TRBD1 (6 bases). Germline V gene lookup returns CDR1 LGHNA and CDR2 YNFKEQ. This CDR3 has 15 amino acids. V was trimmed by 3 bases and J by 3 bases, leaving 14 bases between them.

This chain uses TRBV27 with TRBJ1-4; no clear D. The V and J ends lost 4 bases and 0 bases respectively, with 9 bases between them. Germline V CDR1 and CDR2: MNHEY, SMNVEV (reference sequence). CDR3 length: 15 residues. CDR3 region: CASSSGPPTNEKLFF. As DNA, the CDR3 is TGTGCCAGCAGTTCTGGGCCCCCAACTAATGAAAAACTGTTTTTT.

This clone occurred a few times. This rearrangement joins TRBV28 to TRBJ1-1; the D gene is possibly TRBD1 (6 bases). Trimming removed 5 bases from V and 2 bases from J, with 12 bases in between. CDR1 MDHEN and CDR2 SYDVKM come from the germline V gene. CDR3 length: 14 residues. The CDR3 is CASSTDRPNTEAFF. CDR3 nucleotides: TGTGCCAGCAGTACGGACAGACCCAACACTGAAGCTTTCTTT. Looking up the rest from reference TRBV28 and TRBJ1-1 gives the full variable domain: DVKVTQSSRYLVKRTGEKVFLECVQDMDHENMFWYRQDPGLGLRLIYFSYDVKMKEKGDIPEGYSVSREKKERFSLILESASTNQTSMYLCASSTDRPNTEAFFGQGTRLTVV.

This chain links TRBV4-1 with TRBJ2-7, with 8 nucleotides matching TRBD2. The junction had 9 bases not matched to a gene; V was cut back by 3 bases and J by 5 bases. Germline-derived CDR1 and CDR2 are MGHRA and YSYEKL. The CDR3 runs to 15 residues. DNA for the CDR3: TGCGCCAGCAGCCATGGAGCGGGGGCCAGGGACGAGCAGTACTTC. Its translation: CASSHGAGARDEQYF.

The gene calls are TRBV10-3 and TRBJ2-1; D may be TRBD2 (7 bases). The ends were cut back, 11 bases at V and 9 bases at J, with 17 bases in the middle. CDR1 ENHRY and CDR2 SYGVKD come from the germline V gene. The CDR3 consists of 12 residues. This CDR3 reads CAVIGGGGEQFF. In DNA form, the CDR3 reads TGTGCCGTAATCGGGGGAGGGGGTGAGCAGTTCTTC.

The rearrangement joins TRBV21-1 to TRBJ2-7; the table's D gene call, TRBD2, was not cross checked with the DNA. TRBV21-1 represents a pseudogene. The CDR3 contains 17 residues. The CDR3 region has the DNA TGTGCCAGCAGCAAAGCAGCGACTAGCGGGAAGATCGACGAGCAGTACTTC. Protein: CASSKAATSGKIDEQYF.

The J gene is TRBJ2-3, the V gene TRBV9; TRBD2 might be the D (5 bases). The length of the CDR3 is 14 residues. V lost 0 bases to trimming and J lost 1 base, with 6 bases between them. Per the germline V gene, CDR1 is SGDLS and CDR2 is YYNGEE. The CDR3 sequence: CASSVGTCTDTQYF. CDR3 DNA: TGTGCCAGCAGCGTAGGGACTTGCACAGATACGCAGTATTTT.

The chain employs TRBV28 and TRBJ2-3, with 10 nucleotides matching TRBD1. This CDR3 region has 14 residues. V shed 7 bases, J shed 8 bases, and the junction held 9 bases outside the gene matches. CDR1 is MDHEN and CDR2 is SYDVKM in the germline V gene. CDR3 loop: CASKGDRGPGTQYF. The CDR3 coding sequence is TGTGCCAGCAAAGGGGACAGGGGACCAGGTACGCAGTATTTT.

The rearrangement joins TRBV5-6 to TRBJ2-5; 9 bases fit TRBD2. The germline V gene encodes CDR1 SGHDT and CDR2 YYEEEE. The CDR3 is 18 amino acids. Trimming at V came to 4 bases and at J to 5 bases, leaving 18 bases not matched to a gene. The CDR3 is CASSTISGSFPLVETQYF. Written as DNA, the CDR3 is TGTGCCAGCAGCACGATTAGCGGGAGTTTCCCTCTCGTGGAGACCCAGTACTTC.

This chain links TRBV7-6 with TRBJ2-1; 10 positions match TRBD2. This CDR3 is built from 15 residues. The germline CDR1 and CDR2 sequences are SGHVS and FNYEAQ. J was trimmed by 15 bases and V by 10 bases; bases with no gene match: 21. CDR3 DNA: TGTGCCACGTCCCCATGGAGCGGGAGGGAGGGAAGTTGGTTCTTC. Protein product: CATSPWSGREGSWFF.

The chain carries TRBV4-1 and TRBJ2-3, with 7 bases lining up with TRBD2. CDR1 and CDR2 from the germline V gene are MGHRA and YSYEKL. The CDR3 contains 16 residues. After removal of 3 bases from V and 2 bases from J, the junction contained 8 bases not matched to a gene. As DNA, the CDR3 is TGCGCCAGCAGCCACGCTAGCGGACCCTACACAGATACGCAGTATTTT. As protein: CASSHASGPYTDTQYF.

The CDR3 loop is CSVGGGGAGTQETQYF. The CDR3 bases are TGCAGCGTTGGCGGGGGAGGGGCGGGAACTCAAGAGACCCAGTACTTC. The gene calls are TRBV29-1 and TRBJ2-5, with 7 nucleotides matching TRBD2. CDR3 length: 16 amino acids. The ends lost 4 bases at V and 2 bases at J; junction bases unmatched: 13. Per the germline V gene, CDR1 is SQVTM and CDR2 is ANQGSEA.

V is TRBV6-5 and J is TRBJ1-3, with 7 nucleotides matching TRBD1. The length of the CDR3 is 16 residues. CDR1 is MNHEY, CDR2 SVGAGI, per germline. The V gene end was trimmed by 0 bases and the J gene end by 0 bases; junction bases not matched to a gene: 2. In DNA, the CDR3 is TGTGCCAGCAGTTACTCAGGGACAGCCTCTGGAAACACCATATATTTT. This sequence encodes CASSYSGTASGNTIYF.

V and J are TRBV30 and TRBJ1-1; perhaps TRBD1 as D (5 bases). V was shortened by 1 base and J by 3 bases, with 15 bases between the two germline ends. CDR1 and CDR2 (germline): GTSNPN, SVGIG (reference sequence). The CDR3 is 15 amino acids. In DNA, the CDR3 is TGTGCCTGGAGTGCACCCCGGGGGAGGGACACTGAAGCTTTCTTT. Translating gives CAWSAPRGRDTEAFF.

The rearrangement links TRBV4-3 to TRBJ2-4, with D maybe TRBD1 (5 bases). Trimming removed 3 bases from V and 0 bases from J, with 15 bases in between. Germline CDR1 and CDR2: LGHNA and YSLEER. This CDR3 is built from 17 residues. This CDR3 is CASSHYLGHPAKNIQYF. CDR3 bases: TGCGCCAGCAGCCATTACTTGGGGCACCCAGCCAAAAACATTCAGTACTTC.

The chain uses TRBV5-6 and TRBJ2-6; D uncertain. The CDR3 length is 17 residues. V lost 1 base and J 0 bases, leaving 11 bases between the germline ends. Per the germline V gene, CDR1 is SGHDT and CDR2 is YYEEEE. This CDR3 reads CASSLHARHSGANVLTF. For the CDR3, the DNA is TGTGCCAGCAGCTTGCATGCCAGGCACTCTGGGGCCAACGTCCTGACTTTC.

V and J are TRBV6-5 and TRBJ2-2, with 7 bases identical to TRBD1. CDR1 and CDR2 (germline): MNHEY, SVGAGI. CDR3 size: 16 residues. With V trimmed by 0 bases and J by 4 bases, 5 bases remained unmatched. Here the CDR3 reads CASSYSPTGSTGELFF. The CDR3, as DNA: TGTGCCAGCAGTTACTCGCCGACAGGGAGCACCGGGGAGCTGTTTTTT.

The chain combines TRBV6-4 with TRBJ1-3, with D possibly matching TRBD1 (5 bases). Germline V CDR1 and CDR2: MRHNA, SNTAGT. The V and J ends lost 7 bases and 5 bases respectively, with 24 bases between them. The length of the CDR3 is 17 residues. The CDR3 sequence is CASTCPGGGRQRNTIYF. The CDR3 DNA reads TGTGCCAGCACCTGCCCGGGGGGGGGTCGCCAGCGAAACACCATATATTTT.

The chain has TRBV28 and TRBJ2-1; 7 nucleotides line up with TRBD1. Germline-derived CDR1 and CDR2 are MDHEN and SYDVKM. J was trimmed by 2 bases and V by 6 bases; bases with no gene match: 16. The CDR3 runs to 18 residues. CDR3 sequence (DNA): TGTGCCAGCAGCACACACAGGACAGGCCCTTGGGCCTACAATGAGCAGTTCTTC. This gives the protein CASSTHRTGPWAYNEQFF.

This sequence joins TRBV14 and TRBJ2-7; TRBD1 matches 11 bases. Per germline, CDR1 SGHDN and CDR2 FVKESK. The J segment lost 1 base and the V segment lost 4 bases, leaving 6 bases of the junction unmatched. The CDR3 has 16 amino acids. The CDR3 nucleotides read TGTGCCAGCAGCCCGATCCGGGACAGGGGGTCCTACGAGCAGTACTTC. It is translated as CASSPIRDRGSYEQYF.

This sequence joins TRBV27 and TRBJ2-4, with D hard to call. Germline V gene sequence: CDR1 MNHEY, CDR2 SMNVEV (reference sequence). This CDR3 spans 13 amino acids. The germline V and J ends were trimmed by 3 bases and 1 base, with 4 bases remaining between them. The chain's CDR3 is CASSFNAKNIQYF. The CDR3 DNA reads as TGTGCCAGCAGTTTTAATGCCAAAAACATTCAGTACTTC.

The CDR3 DNA reads TGTGCCAGCAAGCGACTAGCGGGATACACAGATACGCAGTATTTT. Translating it yields CASKRLAGYTDTQYF. The chain employs TRBV6-5 and TRBJ2-3, with TRBD2 matching over 11 bases. The CDR3 is made up of 15 amino acids. J was trimmed by 2 bases and V by 7 bases; bases with no gene match: 5. The germline V gene encodes CDR1 MNHEY and CDR2 SVGAGI.

CDR3 bases: TGTGCCAGCAGCTTGTGGGGCCGTTGGACTAGCGGACTCTCCTACGAGCAGTACTTC. Its protein is CASSLWGRWTSGLSYEQYF. This chain uses TRBV5-6 with TRBJ2-7; 10 bases match TRBD2. This CDR3 contains 19 residues. The V and J ends lost 1 base and 0 bases, in that order; junction bases with no gene match: 13. Germline loops: CDR1 SGHDT, CDR2 YYEEEE.

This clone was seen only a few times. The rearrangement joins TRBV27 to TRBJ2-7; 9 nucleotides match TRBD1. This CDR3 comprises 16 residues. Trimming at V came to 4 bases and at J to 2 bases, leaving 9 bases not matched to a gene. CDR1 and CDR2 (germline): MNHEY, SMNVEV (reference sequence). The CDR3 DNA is TGTGCCAGCAGTTACAGCCGGGACAGGGAAACCTACGAGCAGTACTTC. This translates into CASSYSRDRETYEQYF.

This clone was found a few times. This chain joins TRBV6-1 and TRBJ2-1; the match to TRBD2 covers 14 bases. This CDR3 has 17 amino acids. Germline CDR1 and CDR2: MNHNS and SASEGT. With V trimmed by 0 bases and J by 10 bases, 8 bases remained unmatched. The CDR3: CASSEAKGLAGVKEQFF. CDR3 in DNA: TGTGCCAGCAGTGAAGCAAAGGGACTAGCGGGAGTAAAAGAGCAGTTCTTC.

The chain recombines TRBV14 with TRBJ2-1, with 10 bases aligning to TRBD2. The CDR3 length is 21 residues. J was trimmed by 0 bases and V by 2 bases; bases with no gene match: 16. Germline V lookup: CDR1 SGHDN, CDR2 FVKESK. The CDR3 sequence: CASSQPRLAGLPTSSYNEQFF. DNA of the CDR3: TGTGCCAGCAGCCAACCCAGACTAGCGGGCCTACCTACGAGCTCCTACAATGAGCAGTTCTTC. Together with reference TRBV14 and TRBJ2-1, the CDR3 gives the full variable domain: EAGVTQFPSHSVIEKGQTVTLRCDPISGHDNLYWYRRVMGKEIKFLLHFVKESKQDESGMPNNRFLAERTGGTYSTLKVQPAELEDSGVYFCASSQPRLAGLPTSSYNEQFFGPGTRLTVL.

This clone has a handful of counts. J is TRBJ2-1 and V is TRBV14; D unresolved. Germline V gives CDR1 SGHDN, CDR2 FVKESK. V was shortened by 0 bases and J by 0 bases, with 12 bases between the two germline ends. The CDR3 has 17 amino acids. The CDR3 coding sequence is TGTGCCAGCAGCCAAGAGGGTAGCCGGAGCTCCTACAATGAGCAGTTCTTC. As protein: CASSQEGSRSSYNEQFF.